This TCR beta chain appears in the sequencing data of a study of identical twins. This clonotype has a count of ten or more. TCRdb re-analysed the 5' RACE reads in MiXCR, keeping a single row per CDR3 protein. Of 200,000 to 250,000 distinct CDR3 sequences detected, about 6.7% appear once; the ten largest clones hold less than 15%. V shed 0 bases and J shed 1 base, with 8 bases lying between them. Germline V gene lookup returns CDR1 SGHDT and CDR2 YYEEEE. CDR3 length: 15 amino acids. The sample was also linked to a second study, of T cells expressing NK-cell markers. That investigation notes: NKG2C+ dominant clonotypes from a handful of donors made up roughly 1.0-7.5% of CD8+ T cells.

Sequenced material: CD8+ T cells sorted from blood. The sequence derives from a woman younger than 30 in good health. The chain joins TRBV5-6 to TRBJ1-5, with D possibly being TRBD1 (5 bases). CDR3 loop: CASSLGGASNQPQHF. CDR3 coding DNA: TGTGCCAGCAGCTTGGGGGGCGCGAGCAATCAGCCCCAGCATTTT.